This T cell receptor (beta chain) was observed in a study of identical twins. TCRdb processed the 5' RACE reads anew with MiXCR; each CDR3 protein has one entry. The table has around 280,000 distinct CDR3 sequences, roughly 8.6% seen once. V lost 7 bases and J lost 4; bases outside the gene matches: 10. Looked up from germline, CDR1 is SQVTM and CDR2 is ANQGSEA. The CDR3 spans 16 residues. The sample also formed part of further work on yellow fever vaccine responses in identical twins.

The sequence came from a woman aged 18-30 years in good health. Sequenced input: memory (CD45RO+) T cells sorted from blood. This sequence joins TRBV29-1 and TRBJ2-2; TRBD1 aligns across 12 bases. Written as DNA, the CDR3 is TGCAGCGCCCGAACCCCGGGACAGGGGGCCACCGGGGAGCTGTTTTTT. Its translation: CSARTPGQGATGELFF.